This TCR beta chain appears in the sequencing data of a study of shared clonotypes between healthy human individuals. The repertoire was sequenced with immunoSEQ multiplex PCR; TCRdb's copy has only in-frame clones and lacks some. The profile covers approximately 2.5 million clones, with approximately 94% appearing a single time and 0.36% taken by the ten largest. The sequence came from a man between 18 and 35 years old in good health. Some clones in this sample may be carry-over from other donors' samples. Material for sequencing was naive CD4+ T cells from PBMCs. Documented subset: CD45RA+ positively selected.

CDR3 coding DNA: TGCGCCAGCAGCCAACAGGGTTCTGGGGGAAACACCATATATTTT. Amino acids: CASSQQGSGGNTIYF. The rearrangement joins TRBV4-1 to TRBJ1-3, with D tentatively TRBD1 (5 bases). The CDR3 spans 15 residues. Deletions cut 2 bases from V and 4 bases from J, with 12 bases between. Per the germline V gene, CDR1 is MGHRA and CDR2 is YSYEKL.